In its sample, the clone carrying this T cell receptor (beta chain) was seen once. There are 15 residues in the CDR3. In the original workflow: The authors estimated nucleated cell counts from reference gene primer amplification. Libraries were prepared by immunoSEQ multiplex PCR; TCRdb keeps only in-frame clonotypes and omits some of them. The V and J calls and clone size come from that table; D and trimming were worked out from the DNA. Counted here are 250,000 to 300,000 clones, roughly 91% occurring once; the ten biggest clones make up approximately 2%. These data belong to a study of blood T cell repertoires in COVID-19. Study at large: Samples taken during acute and convalescent COVID-19 were collected in the United States, Italy and Spain.

The source material was PBMCs or T cells enriched from blood (not recorded which). The genes are TRBV21-1 and TRBJ2-5; the tabulated D call, TRBD1, remains unverified against the DNA. TRBV21-1 is a listed pseudogene. The TCR sequence derives from a woman in her fifties or sixties in a cohort exposed to, infected with or recovered from COVID-19 (not recorded which). DNA for the CDR3: TGTGCCAGCAGCAAAGTAAGACAGGGAGAGGAGACCCAGTACTTC. Encoded protein: CASSKVRQGEETQYF.